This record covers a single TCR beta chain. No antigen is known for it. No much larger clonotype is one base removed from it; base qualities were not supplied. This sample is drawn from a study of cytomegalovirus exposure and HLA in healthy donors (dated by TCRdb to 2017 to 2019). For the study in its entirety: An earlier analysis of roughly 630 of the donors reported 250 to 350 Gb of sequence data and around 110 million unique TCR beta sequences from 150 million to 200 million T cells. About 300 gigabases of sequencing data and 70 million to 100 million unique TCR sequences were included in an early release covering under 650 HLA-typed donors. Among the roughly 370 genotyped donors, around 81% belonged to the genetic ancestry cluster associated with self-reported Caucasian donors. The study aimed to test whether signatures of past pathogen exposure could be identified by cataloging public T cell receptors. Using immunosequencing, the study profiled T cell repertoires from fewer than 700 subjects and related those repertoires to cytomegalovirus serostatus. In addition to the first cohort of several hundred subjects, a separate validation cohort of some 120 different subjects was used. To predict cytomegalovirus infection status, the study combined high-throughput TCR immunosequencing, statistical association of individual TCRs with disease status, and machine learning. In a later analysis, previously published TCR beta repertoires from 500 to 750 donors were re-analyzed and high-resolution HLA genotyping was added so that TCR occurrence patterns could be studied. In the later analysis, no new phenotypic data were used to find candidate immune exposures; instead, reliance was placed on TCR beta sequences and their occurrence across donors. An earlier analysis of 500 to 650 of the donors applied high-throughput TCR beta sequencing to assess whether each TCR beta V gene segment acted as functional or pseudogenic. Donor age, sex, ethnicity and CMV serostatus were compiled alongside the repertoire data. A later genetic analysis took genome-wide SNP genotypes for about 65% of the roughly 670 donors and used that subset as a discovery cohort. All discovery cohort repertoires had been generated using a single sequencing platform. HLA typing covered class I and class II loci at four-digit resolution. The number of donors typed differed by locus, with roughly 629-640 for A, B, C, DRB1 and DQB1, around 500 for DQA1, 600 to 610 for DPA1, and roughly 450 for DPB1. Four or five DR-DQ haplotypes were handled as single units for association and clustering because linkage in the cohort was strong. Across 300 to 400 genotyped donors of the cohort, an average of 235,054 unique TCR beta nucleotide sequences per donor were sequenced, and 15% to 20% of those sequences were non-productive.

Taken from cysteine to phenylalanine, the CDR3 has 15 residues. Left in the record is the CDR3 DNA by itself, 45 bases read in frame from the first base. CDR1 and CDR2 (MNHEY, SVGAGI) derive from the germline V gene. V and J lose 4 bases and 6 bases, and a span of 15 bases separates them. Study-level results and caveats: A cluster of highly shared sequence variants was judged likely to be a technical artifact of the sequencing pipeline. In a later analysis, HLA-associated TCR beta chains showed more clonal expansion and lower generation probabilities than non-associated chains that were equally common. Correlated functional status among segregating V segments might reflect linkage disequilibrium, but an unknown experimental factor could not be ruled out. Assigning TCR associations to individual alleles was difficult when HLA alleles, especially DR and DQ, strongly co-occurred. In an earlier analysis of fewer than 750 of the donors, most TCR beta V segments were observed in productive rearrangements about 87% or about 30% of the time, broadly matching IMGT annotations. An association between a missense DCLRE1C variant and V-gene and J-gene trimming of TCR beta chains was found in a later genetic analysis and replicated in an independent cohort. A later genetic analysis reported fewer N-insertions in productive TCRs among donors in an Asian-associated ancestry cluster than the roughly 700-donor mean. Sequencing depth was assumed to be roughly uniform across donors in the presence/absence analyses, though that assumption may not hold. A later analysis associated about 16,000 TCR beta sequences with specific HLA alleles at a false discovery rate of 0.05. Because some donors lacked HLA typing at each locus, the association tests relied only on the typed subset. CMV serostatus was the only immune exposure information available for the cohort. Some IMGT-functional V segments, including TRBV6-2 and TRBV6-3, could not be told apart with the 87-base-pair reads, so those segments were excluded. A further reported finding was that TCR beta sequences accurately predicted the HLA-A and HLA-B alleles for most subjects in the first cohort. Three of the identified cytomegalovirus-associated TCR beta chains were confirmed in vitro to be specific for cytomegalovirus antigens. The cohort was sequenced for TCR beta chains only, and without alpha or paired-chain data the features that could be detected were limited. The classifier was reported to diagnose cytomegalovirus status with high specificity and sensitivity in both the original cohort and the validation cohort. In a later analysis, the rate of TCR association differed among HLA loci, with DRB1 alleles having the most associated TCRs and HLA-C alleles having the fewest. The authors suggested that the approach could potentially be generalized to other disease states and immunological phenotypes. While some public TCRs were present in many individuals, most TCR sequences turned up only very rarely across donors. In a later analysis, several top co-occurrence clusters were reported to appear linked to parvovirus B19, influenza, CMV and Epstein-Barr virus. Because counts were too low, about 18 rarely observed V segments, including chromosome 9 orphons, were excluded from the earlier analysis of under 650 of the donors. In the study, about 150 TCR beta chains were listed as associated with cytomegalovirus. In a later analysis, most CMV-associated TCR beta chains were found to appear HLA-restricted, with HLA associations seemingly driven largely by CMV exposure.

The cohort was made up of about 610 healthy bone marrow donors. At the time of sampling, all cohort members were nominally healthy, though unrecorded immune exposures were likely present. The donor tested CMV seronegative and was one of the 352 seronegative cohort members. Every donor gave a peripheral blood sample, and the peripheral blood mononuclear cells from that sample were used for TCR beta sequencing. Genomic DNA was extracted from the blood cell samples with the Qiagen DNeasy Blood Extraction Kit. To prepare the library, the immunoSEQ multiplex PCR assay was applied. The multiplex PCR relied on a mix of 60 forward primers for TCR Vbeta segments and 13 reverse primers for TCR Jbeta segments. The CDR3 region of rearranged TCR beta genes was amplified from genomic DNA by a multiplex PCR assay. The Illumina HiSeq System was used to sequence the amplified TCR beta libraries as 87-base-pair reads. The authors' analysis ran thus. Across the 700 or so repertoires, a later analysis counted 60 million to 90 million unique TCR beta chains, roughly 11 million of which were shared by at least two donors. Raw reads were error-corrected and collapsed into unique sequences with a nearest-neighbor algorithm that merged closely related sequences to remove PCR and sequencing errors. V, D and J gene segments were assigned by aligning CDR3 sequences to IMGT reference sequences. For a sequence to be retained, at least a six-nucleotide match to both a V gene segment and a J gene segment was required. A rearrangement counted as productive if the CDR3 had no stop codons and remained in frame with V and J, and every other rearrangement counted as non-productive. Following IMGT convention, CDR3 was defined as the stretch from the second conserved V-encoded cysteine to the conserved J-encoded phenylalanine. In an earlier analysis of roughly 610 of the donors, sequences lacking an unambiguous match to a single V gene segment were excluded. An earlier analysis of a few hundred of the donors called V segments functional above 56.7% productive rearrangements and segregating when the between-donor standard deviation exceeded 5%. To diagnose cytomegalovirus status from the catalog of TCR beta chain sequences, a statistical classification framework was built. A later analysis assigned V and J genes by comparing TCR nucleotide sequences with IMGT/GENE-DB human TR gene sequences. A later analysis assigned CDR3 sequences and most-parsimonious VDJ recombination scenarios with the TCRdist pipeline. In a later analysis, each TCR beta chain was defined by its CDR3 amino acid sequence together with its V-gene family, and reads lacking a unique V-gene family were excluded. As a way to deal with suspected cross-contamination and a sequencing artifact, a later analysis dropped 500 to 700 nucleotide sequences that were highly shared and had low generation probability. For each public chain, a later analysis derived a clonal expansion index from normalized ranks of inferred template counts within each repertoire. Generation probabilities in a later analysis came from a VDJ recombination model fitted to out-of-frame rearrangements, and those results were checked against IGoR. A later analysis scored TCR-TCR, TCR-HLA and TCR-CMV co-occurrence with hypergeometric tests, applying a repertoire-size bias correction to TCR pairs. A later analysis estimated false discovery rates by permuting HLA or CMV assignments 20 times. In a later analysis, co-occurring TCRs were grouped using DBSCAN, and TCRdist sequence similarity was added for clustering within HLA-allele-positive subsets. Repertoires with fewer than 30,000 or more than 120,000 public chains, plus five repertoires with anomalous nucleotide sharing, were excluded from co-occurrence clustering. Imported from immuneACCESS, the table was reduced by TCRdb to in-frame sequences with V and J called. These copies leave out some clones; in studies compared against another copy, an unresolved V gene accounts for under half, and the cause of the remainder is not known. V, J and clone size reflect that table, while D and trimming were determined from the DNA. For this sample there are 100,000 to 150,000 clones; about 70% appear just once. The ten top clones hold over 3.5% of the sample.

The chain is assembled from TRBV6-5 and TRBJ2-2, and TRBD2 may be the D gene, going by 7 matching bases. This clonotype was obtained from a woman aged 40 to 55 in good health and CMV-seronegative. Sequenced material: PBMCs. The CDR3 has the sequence CASSFQRGGAGELFF. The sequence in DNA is TGTGCCAGCAGTTTCCAAAGGGGGGGAGCCGGGGAGCTGTTTTTT.